The present entry profiles one T cell receptor beta chain with its context. The sample comes from a study of blood T cell repertoires in COVID-19. Study as a whole: Acute-phase and convalescent COVID-19 samples originated in the United States, Italy and Spain. T cells, B-cell-depleted T cells, or PBMCs provided the cDNA or gDNA that served as material.

Source study methods: Reference gene primer amplification gave nucleated cell count estimates. The assay was immunoSEQ multiplex PCR, and TCRdb's table has in-frame clones only and misses some. D and trimming were read from the DNA, whereas the V and J calls and clone size are those reported in that table. This sample has over 150,000 clones; 87% occur once, and the top ten carry just under 4%. Trimming removed 3 bases from V and 2 bases from J; junction bases left unmatched: 5. Germline CDR1 KGHDR, CDR2 SFDVKD. This CDR3 has 15 amino acids. The sequence derives from a woman aged 55-75 years who had recovered from COVID-19. The rearrangement links TRBV24-1 to TRBJ2-5, with 7 bases that match TRBD2. Sequencing input: peripheral blood. The CDR3 sequence: CATSDPGTKQETQYF. In DNA form, the CDR3 reads TGTGCCACCAGTGATCCCGGGACTAAACAAGAGACCCAGTACTTC.